This T cell receptor (beta chain) was sequenced for a study of blood T cell repertoires in COVID-19. In the study overall: PBMCs, B-cell-depleted T cells, or T cells provided the cDNA or gDNA that made up the material.

Cohort assignment relied on participant-reported clinical history. Either two negative PCRs, clearance, or symptom resolution qualified Cohort 3 donors as recovered. Only in-frame clones appear in the TCRdb table, and some are missing; sequencing was by immunoSEQ multiplex PCR. The sample contains over 150,000 clones, 75% to 85% of which appear only once. The V gene lost 1 base and the J gene lost 5 bases, with 8 bases spanning the gap. The germline gives CDR1 SEHNR, CDR2 FQNEAQ (reference sequence). The CDR3 extends over 13 amino acids. The origin of this receptor is a woman aged 55 to 70 who had recovered from COVID-19. The chain recombines TRBV7-9 with TRBJ1-1; D is unclear. Source material: PBMCs or T cells enriched from blood (not recorded which). The CDR3 DNA reads as TGTGCCAGCAGCTTAGATCCTCGGACTGAAGCTTTCTTT. Its protein product is CASSLDPRTEAFF.